One and the same sample provided the 2 T cell receptor beta chains below, sequenced in a study of graft-versus-host responses after intestinal transplantation. TCRdb keeps only in-frame clones here, not all; method: immunoSEQ multiplex PCR. Here the sample spans tens of thousands of clones, over 85% being singletons. These TCRs are of unknown antigen specificity. The sequences come from unstimulated CD8+ T cells sorted from spleen or lymph node cells, collected before intestinal transplant. The receptors stem from a human donor who received an intestinal transplant.

The rearrangement uses TRBV6-1 and TRBJ2-7, with 8 positions matching TRBD2. Germline V gene lookup returns CDR1 MNHNS and CDR2 SASEGT. The length of the CDR3 is 19 residues. The V gene end was trimmed by 2 bases and the J gene end by 6 bases; junction bases not matched to a gene: 21. The CDR3 loop is CASSEPVKPIPGLEIEQYF. The CDR3 nucleotides read TGTGCCAGCAGTGAACCCGTCAAACCTATACCGGGACTAGAAATCGAGCAGTACTTC.

This chain uses TRBV5-4 with TRBJ1-3; a weak D match, TRBD1 (5 bases). Per germline, CDR1 SGHNT and CDR2 YYREEE (reference sequence). The CDR3 is made up of 13 amino acids. V was shortened by 0 bases and J by 11 bases, with 12 bases between the two germline ends. The CDR3 loop is CASSLAAGIPIYF. For the CDR3, the DNA is TGTGCCAGCAGCTTGGCGGCAGGGATCCCCATATATTTT. Full variable domain (remainder filled in from reference TRBV5-4 and TRBJ1-3): ETGVTQSPTHLIKTRGQQVTLRCSSQSGHNTVSWYQQALGQGPQFIFQYYREEENGRGNFPPRFSGLQFPNYSSELNVNALELDDSALYLCASSLAAGIPIYFGEGSWLTVV.